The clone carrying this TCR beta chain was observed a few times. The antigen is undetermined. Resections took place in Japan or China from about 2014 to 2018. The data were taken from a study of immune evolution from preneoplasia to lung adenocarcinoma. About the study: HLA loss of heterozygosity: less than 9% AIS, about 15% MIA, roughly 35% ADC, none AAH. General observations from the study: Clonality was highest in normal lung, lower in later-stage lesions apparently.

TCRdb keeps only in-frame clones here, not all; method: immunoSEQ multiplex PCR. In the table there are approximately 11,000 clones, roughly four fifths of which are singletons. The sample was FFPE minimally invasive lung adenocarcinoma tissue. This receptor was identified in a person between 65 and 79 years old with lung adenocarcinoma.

This CDR3 is CASSLPKGGGYTF. CDR3 nucleotides: TGTGCCAGCAGCTTACCCAAGGGGGGAGGCTACACCTTC. The V gene is TRBV7-9, the J gene TRBJ1-2; possibly TRBD1 for D (6 bases). The CDR3 is made up of 13 amino acids. The germline gives CDR1 SEHNR, CDR2 FQNEAQ (reference sequence). The V end was cut by 2 bases, the J end by 8 bases, with 12 bases between.